Reported below is one TCR beta chain. Antigen unknown. The PCR used 60 Vbeta and 13 Jbeta primers. Repertoires were generated with immunoSEQ multiplex PCR, while TCRdb's copy carries only in-frame clones and drops some. There are around 63,000 clones in the sample; 80% to 90% occur only once, and roughly 2.9% lies in the top ten. This CDR3 spans 12 amino acids. Germline lookup yields CDR1 MDHEN and CDR2 SYDVKM. The germline V and J ends were trimmed by 6 bases and 0 bases, with 5 bases remaining between them. This sample is drawn from a study of cytomegalovirus exposure and HLA in healthy donors. Study-level results: With further analysis later on, most CMV-associated TCR beta chains appeared HLA-restricted. Most of the TCR beta V segments (in an earlier analysis) were productive either about 87% or about 30% of the time. Likely technical artifact: a cluster of highly shared sequence variants.

The chain employs TRBV28 and TRBJ1-1; no firm D call. The sample comprised PBMCs. The TCR comes from a woman under 40 in good health and CMV-seronegative. CDR3 nucleotides: TGTGCCAGCAGGGGAGTGAACACTGAAGCTTTCTTT. This gives the protein CASRGVNTEAFF. The full variable domain, its missing parts supplied by reference TRBV28 and TRBJ1-1, is DVKVTQSSRYLVKRTGEKVFLECVQDMDHENMFWYRQDPGLGLRLIYFSYDVKMKEKGDIPEGYSVSREKKERFSLILESASTNQTSMYLCASRGVNTEAFFGQGTRLTVV.